This is a list of T cell receptor beta chains from one sample in a study of T cells in Graves' hyperthyroidism and ophthalmopathy. One entry per CDR3 protein, called by TCRdb with MiXCR from the multiplex PCR reads. Here the sample spans some 270,000 distinct CDR3 sequences, approximately 23% being singletons. Input material: blood. These receptors were taken from a woman in her forties with Graves' ophthalmopathy. CDR3s include the opening cysteine and the closing phenylalanine or tryptophan. D genes are given only for firm matches. Size tells how often a clone was seen (once, few, many) or the class of an expanded clone, and some rows leave it out.

clone_size j_call d_call v_call cdr3_aa cdr3_nt
many TRBJ1-1 NA TRBV27 CASSLGTLGNTEAFF TGTGCCAGCAGTTTAGGGACACTTGGGAACACTGAAGCTTTCTTT
many TRBJ1-5 NA TRBV6-2/TRBV6-3 CASSYSASAPNQPQHF TGTGCCAGCAGTTACTCTGCCTCCGCTCCAAATCAGCCCCAGCATTTT
many TRBJ1-2 NA TRBV3-1 CASKGSNGYTF TGTGCCAGCAAGGGTTCCAATGGCTACACCTTC
many TRBJ2-7 TRBD1 TRBV29-1 CSVVETGDNEQYF TGCAGCGTTGTTGAGACAGGGGACAACGAGCAGTACTTC
many TRBJ1-3 NA TRBV28 CASSQSAGNTIYF TGTGCCAGCAGTCAAAGCGCTGGAAACACCATATATTTT
NA TRBJ1-4 TRBD1 TRBV11-2 CASSSRGSNEKLFF TGTGCCAGCAGTTCCAGGGGGTCTAATGAAAAACTGTTTTTT
many TRBJ2-3 NA TRBV11-2 CASSPPAASPRTTQYF TGTGCCAGCAGTCCACCAGCCGCATCTCCGCGCACTACGCAGTATTTT
once TRBJ1-5 NA TRBV6-1 CASRNGFRNQPQHF TGTGCCAGCAGGAACGGGTTTCGCAATCAGCCCCAGCATTTT
many TRBJ2-7 NA TRBV7-3 CASSLAGGTLYEQYF TGTGCCAGCAGCTTAGCGGGCGGGACACTGTACGAGCAGTACTTC
few TRBJ2-7 NA TRBV27 CASSTRHEQYF TGTGCCAGCAGTACCAGGCACGAGCAGTACTTC
many TRBJ1-5 NA TRBV7-2 CASSLGVTAGSNQPQHF TGTGCCAGCAGCCTAGGGGTAACGGCCGGTAGCAATCAGCCCCAGCATTTT
many TRBJ2-2 NA TRBV11-2 CASSLGVPGFTGELFF TGTGCCAGCAGCTTAGGGGTCCCGGGGTTCACCGGGGAGCTGTTTTTT
NA TRBJ2-1 TRBD2 TRBV27 CASSSLAGNNEQFF TGTGCCAGCAGTTCACTAGCGGGAAACAATGAGCAGTTCTTC
NA TRBJ2-4 TRBD1 TRBV6-5 CASSLGQGGNIQYF TGTGCCAGCAGTTTGGGACAGGGCGGAAACATTCAGTACTTC
many TRBJ2-5 TRBD1 TRBV7-8 CASSLAMGQSRETQYF TGTGCCAGCAGCTTAGCCATGGGACAGTCGCGGGAGACCCAGTACTTC
many TRBJ1-3 NA TRBV28 CASSTYGGSSSGNTIYF TGTGCCAGCAGTACCTATGGGGGCTCTAGCTCTGGAAACACCATATATTTT
NA TRBJ2-7 NA TRBV12-3/TRBV12-4 CASSWGKYEQYF TGTGCCAGCAGTTGGGGGAAATACGAGCAGTACTTC
few TRBJ1-1 NA TRBV30 CAWSVRPATEAFF TGTGCCTGGAGTGTACGGCCAGCCACTGAAGCTTTCTTT
many TRBJ2-7 TRBD2 TRBV28 CASSPLAGVSYEQYF TGTGCCAGCAGTCCATTAGCGGGAGTCTCCTACGAGCAGTACTTC
many TRBJ1-1 TRBD1 TRBV11-2 CASSFVRQGEAFF TGTGCCAGCAGCTTCGTCAGACAGGGTGAAGCTTTCTTT
many TRBJ1-2 NA TRBV6-1 CASSEFGGNYGYTF TGTGCCAGCAGTGAATTCGGGGGTAACTATGGCTACACCTTC
many TRBJ1-1 NA TRBV7-9 CASSYLAEAFF TGTGCCAGCAGCTATCTAGCTGAAGCTTTCTTT
NA TRBJ1-2 TRBD1 TRBV28 CASSLGTGVKGYTF TGTGCCAGCAGTTTAGGGACAGGGGTTAAGGGCTACACCTTC
many TRBJ1-5 TRBD1 TRBV6-1 CASSVGTGTSQPQHF TGTGCCAGCAGCGTCGGGACAGGGACCTCTCAGCCCCAGCATTTT
many TRBJ1-1 TRBD1 TRBV7-9 CASSRGQGANTEAFF TGTGCCAGCAGCCGGGGACAGGGGGCGAACACTGAAGCTTTCTTT
few TRBJ1-1 TRBD1 TRBV27 CASSTDRVVLRNTEAFF TGTGCCAGCAGTACGGACAGGGTGGTCCTAAGGAACACTGAAGCTTTCTTT
many TRBJ2-7 NA TRBV28 CASSRGHPYEQYF TGTGCCAGCAGTAGGGGACATCCCTACGAGCAGTACTTC
many TRBJ1-1 NA TRBV3-1 CASKGGPGTEAFF TGTGCCAGCAAGGGGGGACCCGGGACTGAAGCTTTCTTT
many TRBJ1-1 NA TRBV5-1 CASSSPATGRRNTEAFF TGCGCCAGCAGCTCTCCCGCTACAGGGAGAAGGAACACTGAAGCTTTCTTT
NA TRBJ1-6 NA TRBV19 CATKDMSLSSYNSPLHF TGTGCCACCAAGGACATGTCCCTGAGCTCCTATAATTCACCCCTCCACTTT
NA TRBJ1-2 TRBD1 TRBV12-3/TRBV12-4 CASRSRQGTGYTF TGTGCCAGCAGATCTAGACAGGGTACTGGCTACACCTTC